The rows below give T cell receptor beta chains drawn from one sample of a study of T cell responses to AZD1222 COVID-19 vaccine. Profiled with immunoSEQ multiplex PCR; TCRdb holds only in-frame clones, not every one. The table includes 120,000 to 150,000 clones, roughly nine tenths detected once. The sample here was peripheral blood, taken 28 days after the second AZD1222 dose. Receptors originate from an adult who received the AZD1222 COVID-19 vaccine. Each CDR3 is given with its conserved first and last residue. D genes are given only for firm matches. Expanded clones get a size class; other rows say once, few or many, or leave the size out.

J,V,size,D,DNA,CDR3
TRBJ2-5,TRBV27,.,.,TGTGCCAGCAAACGACGGAATGGAGCCCAGTACTTC,CASKRRNGAQYF
TRBJ2-5,TRBV15,.,.,TGTGCCACCAGCAGAGATCCTGGGGGCCAAGAGACCCAGTACTTC,CATSRDPGGQETQYF
TRBJ1-4,TRBV7-6,.,.,TGTGCCAGCAGCTTAGGGGGAACGAGGGAAAAACTGTTTTTT,CASSLGGTREKLFF
TRBJ1-5,TRBV24-1,.,.,TGTGCCACCACCAAGGGCCCGGGCAATCAGCCCCAGCATTTT,CATTKGPGNQPQHF
TRBJ1-4,TRBV27,.,.,TGTGCCAGCAGTTCCTCCCGGGCGGGGTTCAATGAAAAACTGTTTTTT,CASSSSRAGFNEKLFF
TRBJ1-5,TRBV6-5,.,.,TGTGCCAGCAGTTCCCGCATCGCCCAGCATTTT,CASSSRIAQHF
TRBJ2-1,TRBV6-5,.,.,TGTGCCAGCAGTTACGGTCAGTACTATGAGCAGTTCTTC,CASSYGQYYEQFF
TRBJ2-1,TRBV15,.,.,TGTGCCACCAGCAGAGATCAAGAGGCCACCAATGAGCAGTTCTTC,CATSRDQEATNEQFF
TRBJ1-3,TRBV5-6,.,.,TGTGCCAGCAGCTTGGGCAGGGCTTCTGGAAACACCATATATTTT,CASSLGRASGNTIYF
TRBJ1-2,TRBV5-4,.,.,TGTGCCAGCAGCTTGGGTGGGAAGGTCGACTATGGCTACACCTTC,CASSLGGKVDYGYTF
TRBJ1-5,TRBV12-5,once,.,TGTGCTAGTGGTCCGGAAGGGGATAGCAATCAGCCCCAGCATTTT,CASGPEGDSNQPQHF
TRBJ1-1,TRBV27,.,.,TGTGCCAGCAGTTTATCGGGCAGAAGGAACACTGAAGCTTTCTTT,CASSLSGRRNTEAFF
TRBJ1-2,TRBV25-1,.,.,TGTGCCAGCAGTGAGTCTGGGGGGACCTCGGGAGGCTACACCTTC,CASSESGGTSGGYTF
TRBJ2-1,TRBV9,.,TRBD1,TGTGCCAGCAGCGTAGGGGGGACAGGGGGTAATGAGCAGTTCTTC,CASSVGGTGGNEQFF
TRBJ1-2,TRBV15,once,.,TGTGCCACCAGCAGAGATGTTAACAGGAACTATGGCTACACCTTC,CATSRDVNRNYGYTF
TRBJ2-3,TRBV12-3/TRBV12-4,.,.,TGTGCCAGCAGTTCCGGAACGACAGATACGCAGTATTTT,CASSSGTTDTQYF
TRBJ1-1,TRBV6-5,.,.,TGTGCCAGCAGTCTCAGGGGACCGAACACTGAAGCTTTCTTT,CASSLRGPNTEAFF
TRBJ1-3,TRBV6-2/TRBV6-3,.,.,TGTGCCAGCAGTTACTCGGGACAATACTCCGGAAACACCATATATTTT,CASSYSGQYSGNTIYF
TRBJ2-1,TRBV5-5,.,.,TGTGCCAGCAGCTTTTCGGATGAGCAGTTCTTC,CASSFSDEQFF
TRBJ1-2,TRBV12-3/TRBV12-4,.,.,TGTGCCAGCAGTTTAGAGGGGGGTGGCTACACCTTC,CASSLEGGGYTF
TRBJ1-2,TRBV7-2,once,.,TGTGCCAGCAGCTTAGATCGGGTAGGCTACACCTTC,CASSLDRVGYTF
TRBJ1-2,TRBV5-5,once,.,TGTGCCAGCAGCTTGTATCAGGGCCAGGACTATGGCTACACCTTC,CASSLYQGQDYGYTF
TRBJ2-5,TRBV29-1,once,TRBD1,TGCAGCGTTTGGACAGGCCAAGAGACCCAGTACTTC,CSVWTGQETQYF
TRBJ1-2,TRBV29-1,.,.,TGCGCCGTAGGGTATTCCTATGGCTACACCTTC,CAVGYSYGYTF
TRBJ1-2,TRBV12-3/TRBV12-4,.,.,TGTGCCAGCAGTTTAGAGGGGGAGGAAGGCTACACCTTC,CASSLEGEEGYTF
TRBJ2-1,TRBV27,.,TRBD2,TGTGCCAGCAGTTTAAGCGGGGAATCCTACAATGAGCAGTTCTTC,CASSLSGESYNEQFF
TRBJ2-3,TRBV5-1,.,TRBD1,TGCGCCAGCAGTTTTGTCGGGGACAGGACAGATACGCAGTATTTT,CASSFVGDRTDTQYF
TRBJ2-2,TRBV28,.,.,TGTGCCAGCAATCCTCCCGGTGAACGGCCCGGGGAGCTGTTTTTT,CASNPPGERPGELFF
TRBJ2-1,TRBV10-3,.,TRBD2,TGTGCCATCAGTGATTGGACTAGCGGGGGATATTACAATGAGCAGTTCTTC,CAISDWTSGGYYNEQFF
TRBJ2-1,TRBV6-4,.,TRBD2,TGTGCCAGCAGTGGACTAGCGGGAGATGAGCAGTTCTTC,CASSGLAGDEQFF
TRBJ1-6,TRBV5-1,.,.,TGCGCCAGCAGCTTGGCCGGGCAGGGTCGGTCACCCCTCCACTTT,CASSLAGQGRSPLHF
TRBJ2-2,TRBV9,.,TRBD1,TGTGCCAGCAGCGTAGCGTTGGGCAGGGGGCAGGCCGGGGAGCTGTTTTTT,CASSVALGRGQAGELFF
TRBJ2-1,TRBV7-8,.,TRBD2,TGTGCCAGCAGCCGAGGGCTAGCGGGCCCGGGGGGCAATGAGCAGTTCTTC,CASSRGLAGPGGNEQFF
TRBJ1-1,TRBV5-5,once,.,TGTGCCAGCAGCTTTTTCCACCTCGGCACTGAAGCTTTCTTT,CASSFFHLGTEAFF
TRBJ2-1,TRBV29-1,.,.,TGCAGCGTTGAAGGGGTCTTTACGTTGAGCTCCTACAATGAGCAGTTCTTC,CSVEGVFTLSSYNEQFF
TRBJ2-3,TRBV9,.,TRBD1,TGTGCCAGCAGCGCCTCGGGACAGGGGTATATAGGCTTAAGGGATACGCAGTATTTT,CASSASGQGYIGLRDTQYF
TRBJ2-7,TRBV5-1,.,.,TGCGCCAGCAGCTTCATAGACAGCCTCTCCTACGAGCAGTACTTC,CASSFIDSLSYEQYF